This T cell receptor (beta chain) emerged from a study of blood T cell repertoires in COVID-19. Study summary: T cells, B-cell-depleted T cells, or PBMCs supplied cDNA or gDNA.

Sequenced by immunoSEQ multiplex PCR; TCRdb stores in-frame clones only, minus some. The data contain about 320,000 clones, 85% to 95% of them singletons. Recruits, aged roughly 18 to 95 years, lived in 24 US areas. The V end lost 6 bases, the J end lost 0 bases, and 12 bases lay between the germline ends. CDR3 length equals 15 residues. Germline V gives CDR1 MNHEY, CDR2 SVGAGI. This clone showed up just a few times. V usage is TRBV6-5 and J usage is TRBJ1-5; a possible D gene is TRBD1 (5 bases). This TCR was sampled from a woman under 40 who had been exposed to COVID-19. The sample was PBMCs or T cells enriched from blood (not recorded which). CDR3 DNA: TGTGCCAGCAGGTCCGGGGGAAATAGCAATCAGCCCCAGCATTTT. It codes for CASRSGGNSNQPQHF.